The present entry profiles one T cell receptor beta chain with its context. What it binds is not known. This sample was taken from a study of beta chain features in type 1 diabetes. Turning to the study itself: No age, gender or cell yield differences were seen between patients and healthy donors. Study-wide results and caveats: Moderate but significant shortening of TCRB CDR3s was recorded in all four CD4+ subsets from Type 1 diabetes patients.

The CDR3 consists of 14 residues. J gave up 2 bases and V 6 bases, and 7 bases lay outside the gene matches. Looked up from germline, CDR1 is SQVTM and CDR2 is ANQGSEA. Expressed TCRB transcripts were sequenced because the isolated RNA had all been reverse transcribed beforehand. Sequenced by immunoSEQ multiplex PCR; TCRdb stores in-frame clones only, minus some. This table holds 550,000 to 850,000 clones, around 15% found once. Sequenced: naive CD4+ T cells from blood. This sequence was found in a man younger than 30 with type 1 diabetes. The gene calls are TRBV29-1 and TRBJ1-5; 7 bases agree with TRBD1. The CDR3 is CSVGTGERNQPQHF. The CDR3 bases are TGCAGCGTGGGAACAGGGGAACGCAATCAGCCCCAGCATTTT. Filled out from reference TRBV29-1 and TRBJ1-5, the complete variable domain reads SAVISQKPSRDICQRGTSLTIQCQVDSQVTMMFWYRQQPGQSLTLIATANQGSEATYESGFVIDKFPISRPNLTFSTLTVSNMSPEDSSIYLCSVGTGERNQPQHFGDGTRLSIL.